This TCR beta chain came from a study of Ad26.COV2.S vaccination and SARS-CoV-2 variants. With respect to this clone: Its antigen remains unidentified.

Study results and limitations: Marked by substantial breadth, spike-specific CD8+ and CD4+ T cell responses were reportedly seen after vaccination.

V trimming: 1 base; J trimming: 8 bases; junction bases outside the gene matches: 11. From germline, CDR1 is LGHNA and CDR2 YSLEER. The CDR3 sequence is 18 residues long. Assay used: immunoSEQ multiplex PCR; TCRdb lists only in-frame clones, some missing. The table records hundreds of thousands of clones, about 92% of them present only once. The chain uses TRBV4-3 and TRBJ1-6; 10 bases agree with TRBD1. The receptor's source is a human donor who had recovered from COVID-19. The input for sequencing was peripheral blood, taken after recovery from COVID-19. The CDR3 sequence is CASSQGGPGQGTYSPLHF. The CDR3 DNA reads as TGCGCCAGCAGCCAAGGAGGGCCGGGACAGGGGACTTATTCACCCCTCCACTTT.